Presented here are 20 T cell receptor beta chains from one specimen sequenced in a study of CD8 T cells in ankylosing spondylitis. Study results and caveats: A TCR beta motif of roughly 8 highly homologous variants appeared characteristic of ankylosing spondylitis blood.

These TCRs' antigens remain unknown. TCRdb passed the 5' RACE reads through MiXCR, listing each CDR3 protein once. This sample has roughly 350,000 distinct CDR3 sequences, with approximately 8.2% found just once. Sample: blood, either unsorted or a sorted T cell fraction (not recorded which). All receptors come from a male donor with ankylosing spondylitis.

The chain links TRBV27 to TRBJ2-1; either TRBD1 or TRBD2 may supply D (7 bases each). V gave up 2 bases and J gave up 7 bases, with 18 bases separating them. The CDR3 runs 16 residues. Germline loops: CDR1 MNHEY, CDR2 SMNVEV (reference sequence). The CDR3 bases are TGTGCCAGCAGTTTACGGGCGGGGGCAGGGGGTAATGAGCAGTTCTTC. Residues: CASSLRAGAGGNEQFF.

The sample holds many counts of this clonotype. The chain combines TRBV12-3 or TRBV12-4 with TRBJ1-5; TRBD1 aligns across 8 bases. The J segment lost 3 bases and the V segment lost 2 bases, leaving 3 bases of the junction unmatched. The CDR3 covers 15 residues. The CDR3: CASSLLTGDNQPQHF. CDR3 coding DNA: TGTGCCAGCAGTTTACTGACAGGGGACAATCAGCCCCAGCATTTT.

The chain links TRBV5-1 to TRBJ2-2; possibly TRBD2 for D (5 bases). The CDR3 spans 14 residues. V shed 4 bases and J shed 5 bases, with 12 bases lying between them. The germline CDR1 and CDR2 sequences are SGHRS and YFSETQ. CDR3 sequence (DNA): TGCGCCAGCAGCCTCCCCCGGGATACCGGGGAGCTGTTTTTT. It codes for CASSLPRDTGELFF.

This clonotype has a handful of counts. The chain uses TRBV6-6 and TRBJ1-2, with D hard to call. The germline V gene encodes CDR1 MNHNY and CDR2 SVGAGI (reference sequence). V dropped 5 bases and J dropped 4 bases, with 5 bases sitting between them. This CDR3 comprises 11 residues. The CDR3 DNA is TGTGCCAGCAGTGACGTCTATGGCTACACCTTC. Translated, it gives CASSDVYGYTF.

This clonotype has ten or more counts. The chain links TRBV20-1 to TRBJ1-6; 7 bases match TRBD1. The V gene end was trimmed by 3 bases and the J gene end by 10 bases; junction bases not matched to a gene: 6. The CDR3 spans 13 residues. Germline CDR1 reads DFQATT; CDR2 reads SNEGSKA (reference sequence). The CDR3 sequence: CSASPTGESPLHF. The CDR3 DNA is TGCAGTGCTAGTCCTACAGGGGAATCACCCCTCCACTTT.

In its sample, this clonotype was seen many times. This chain joins TRBV12-3 or TRBV12-4 and TRBJ2-3; D is ambiguous. Trimming pared 1 base from V and 7 bases from J, leaving 0 bases between. This CDR3 has 10 residues. In nucleotides, the CDR3 is TGTGCCAGCAGTTTAGATACGCAGTATTTT. The encoded protein is CASSLDTQYF.

This clonotype was seen repeatedly, ten times or more. This chain joins TRBV5-1 and TRBJ2-2, with D unclear. This CDR3 region has 14 residues. Germline V gene sequence: CDR1 SGHRS, CDR2 YFSETQ. Deletions cut 0 bases from V and 4 bases from J, with 7 bases between. CDR3 DNA sequence: TGCGCCAGCAGCTTGGGGGCCTTCACCGGGGAGCTGTTTTTT. Translating it yields CASSLGAFTGELFF. The full variable domain, its missing parts supplied by reference TRBV5-1 and TRBJ2-2, is KAGVTQTPRYLIKTRGQQVTLSCSPISGHRSVSWYQQTPGQGLQFLFEYFSETQRNKGNFPGRFSGRQFSNSRSEMNVSTLELGDSALYLCASSLGAFTGELFFGEGSRLTVL.

The chain joins TRBV29-1 to TRBJ2-3, with no clear D. The CDR3 consists of 12 residues. V was clipped by 4 bases and J by 4 bases, with 9 bases between them. Germline V CDR1 and CDR2: SQVTM, ANQGSEA. Written as DNA, the CDR3 is TGCAGCGTTGGGGTTCAGTCAGATACGCAGTATTTT. Translated, it gives CSVGVQSDTQYF.

This clonotype has more than one count but fewer than ten. This sequence joins TRBV3-1 and TRBJ1-1, with 7 bases that match TRBD1. The CDR3 has 14 amino acids. V dropped 6 bases and J dropped 5; count of bases not matched to a gene: 9. CDR1 is LGHDT and CDR2 is YNNKEL in the germline V gene (reference sequence). Written as DNA, the CDR3 is TGTGCCAGCAGGGGGGGGGACAGTCTGACTGAAGCTTTCTTT. Residues: CASRGGDSLTEAFF.

This clonotype was seen repeatedly, ten times or more. V usage is TRBV30 and J usage is TRBJ2-1; D is unclear. CDR3 length: 11 amino acids. The germline CDR1 and CDR2 sequences are GTSNPN and SVGIG (reference sequence). Trimming pared 3 bases from V and 13 bases from J, leaving 13 bases between. The CDR3 loop is CAWSIPTLQFF. CDR3 coding DNA: TGTGCCTGGAGCATCCCCACCCTACAGTTCTTC.

The gene calls are TRBV7-2 and TRBJ2-1; D may match TRBD1 or TRBD2 (5 bases each). The V end was cut by 1 base, the J end by 8 bases, with 15 bases between. CDR3 length: 15 amino acids. Germline V gene sequence: CDR1 SGHTA, CDR2 FQGNSA. CDR3 sequence (DNA): TGTGCCAGCAGCTTAGAACGGGGCACAAACTATGAGCAGTTCTTC. Amino acid sequence: CASSLERGTNYEQFF.

This clonotype was detected only a few times. The chain couples TRBV4-1 to TRBJ1-4; D gene ambiguous. The CDR3 loop spans 16 amino acids. With 2 bases removed from V and 4 bases from J, the gap between germline ends came to 14 bases. In germline, CDR1 is MGHRA, CDR2 YSYEKL. This CDR3 reads CASSQSGRQSNEKLFF. The DNA of the CDR3 is TGCGCCAGCAGCCAAAGCGGCCGGCAGAGTAATGAAAAACTGTTTTTT.

This clonotype has only a few counts. The chain links TRBV29-1 to TRBJ2-4; D might be TRBD1 or TRBD2, each matching 5 bases. Germline assignment: CDR1 SQVTM and CDR2 ANQGSEA. The length of the CDR3 is 14 residues. V was cut by 6 bases and J by 8 bases, with 20 bases left in between. The CDR3 DNA is TGCAGCGTCGCCGGGACCATGTTTACTCACATTCAGTACTTC. Protein product: CSVAGTMFTHIQYF.

This clonotype showed up just a few times. This chain connects TRBV7-2 to TRBJ2-5; the D gene is possibly TRBD1 (5 bases). The CDR3 runs 16 residues. V lost 2 bases to trimming and J lost 4 bases, with 17 bases between them. CDR1 and CDR2 (germline): SGHTA, FQGNSA. CDR3: CASSLQSGRSIETQYF. In DNA form, the CDR3 reads TGTGCCAGCAGCTTACAGTCAGGGCGGTCTATAGAGACCCAGTACTTC.

This sequence joins TRBV3-1 and TRBJ1-1; perhaps TRBD1 as D (6 bases). The CDR3 length is 17 residues. V lost 0 bases, J lost 1 base, and 15 bases lay in between. Germline-derived CDR1 and CDR2 are LGHDT and YNNKEL (reference sequence). In DNA, the CDR3 is TGTGCCAGCAGCCAAGAGGGGGGAGGGGGTTGGAACACTGAAGCTTTCTTT. Its protein product is CASSQEGGGGWNTEAFF.

This clonotype was counted only a few times. V and J are TRBV7-8 and TRBJ2-2, with a possible D match to TRBD1 (6 bases). This CDR3 has 14 amino acids. Deletions cut 6 bases from V and 6 bases from J, with 14 bases between. Germline V gene data show CDR1 as SGHVS and CDR2 as FQNEAQ. Here the CDR3 DNA reads TGTGCCAGCAGACCTACAGGGTTCGCCGGGGAGCTGTTTTTT. Protein sequence: CASRPTGFAGELFF.

This clonotype was observed a few times. This chain links TRBV9 with TRBJ2-5, with TRBD1 matching over 8 bases. The CDR3 consists of 16 residues. Germline V gives CDR1 SGDLS, CDR2 YYNGEE. The J segment lost 0 bases and the V segment lost 4 bases, leaving 8 bases of the junction unmatched. The CDR3 is CASSRGQGWYQETQYF. Written as DNA, the CDR3 is TGTGCCAGCAGCCGCGGACAGGGCTGGTACCAAGAGACCCAGTACTTC. Combining the CDR3 with reference TRBV9 and TRBJ2-5 gives the whole variable domain DSGVTQTPKHLITATGQRVTLRCSPRSGDLSVYWYQQSLDQGLQFLIQYYNGEERAKGNILERFSAQQFPDLHSELNLSSLELGDSALYFCASSRGQGWYQETQYFGPGTRLLVL.

The genes are TRBV4-1 and TRBJ1-2; D is unclear. V lost 1 base and J lost 2, with 8 bases in between. CDR1 and CDR2 from the germline V gene are MGHRA and YSYEKL. The CDR3 runs to 14 residues. CDR3 in amino acids: CASSQGWENYGYTF. Here the CDR3 DNA reads TGCGCCAGCAGCCAAGGTTGGGAGAACTATGGCTACACCTTC.

This clonotype was detected many times. V is TRBV29-1 and J is TRBJ2-7; D gene uncertain. With 5 bases removed from V and 0 bases from J, the gap between germline ends came to 14 bases. CDR3 length: 14 residues. Germline V gives CDR1 SQVTM, CDR2 ANQGSEA. CDR3 in amino acids: CSVFISRSSYEQYF. CDR3 coding DNA: TGCAGCGTTTTTATTAGCAGAAGCTCCTACGAGCAGTACTTC.

The table lists this clonotype with many counts. This chain joins TRBV5-1 and TRBJ2-7; a possible D gene is TRBD1 (6 bases). V was clipped by 0 bases and J by 1 base, with 11 bases between them. Germline values: CDR1 SGHRS, CDR2 YFSETQ. This CDR3 region has 15 residues. CDR3 sequence (DNA): TGCGCCAGCAGCTTGGTCAGTCAGGGGTCCTACGAGCAGTACTTC. Translation: CASSLVSQGSYEQYF.